This note documents a single TCR beta chain sequence. The clone's antigen remains unknown. No base-level quality is on record; no much larger clone is a single base apart. Receptor libraries were prepared by the immunoSEQ multiplex PCR assay. This is the immuneACCESS table as TCRdb keeps it, with only in-frame sequences that have V and J called. A part of the clones is gone; compared with another copy, unresolved V genes explain less than half, and the rest is unexplained. For this sample the table gives tens of thousands of clones, of which 75% to 95% were detected only once. 3.5% to 4.5% of the sample rests with the top ten. The data derive from a study of control samples from healthy donors and cancer patients (dated by TCRdb to the early 2020s). Sequences SNHLY (CDR1) and FYNNEI (CDR2) are obtained from the germline V gene. Including the terminal cysteine and phenylalanine, the CDR3 comprises 15 residues. Left in the record is the CDR3 DNA by itself, 45 bases read in frame from the first base. The V and J ends are trimmed by 1 base and 5 bases, leaving 14 bases between them.

Recombination linked TRBV2 to TRBJ2-5; the D assignment is uncertain and may be TRBD1 or TRBD2, with 6 bases supporting each. This clonotype originated in a woman younger than 30 in good health. Specimen: blood. The DNA is TGTGCCAGCAGTGAAGGTGGAGGGGGTAAGGAGACCCAGTACTTC. Its translation reads: CASSEGGGGKETQYF.